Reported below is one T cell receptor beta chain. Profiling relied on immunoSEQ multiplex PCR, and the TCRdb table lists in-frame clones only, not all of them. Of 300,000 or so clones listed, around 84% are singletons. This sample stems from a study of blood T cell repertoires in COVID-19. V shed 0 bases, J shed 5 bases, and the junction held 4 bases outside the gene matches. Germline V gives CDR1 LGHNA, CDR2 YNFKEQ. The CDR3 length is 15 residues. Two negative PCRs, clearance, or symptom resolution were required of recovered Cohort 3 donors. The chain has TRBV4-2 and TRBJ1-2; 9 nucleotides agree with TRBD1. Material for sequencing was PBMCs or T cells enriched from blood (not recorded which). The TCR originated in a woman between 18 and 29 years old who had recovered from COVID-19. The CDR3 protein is CASSQEETGGYGYTF. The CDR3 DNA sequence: TGTGCCAGCAGCCAAGAAGAGACAGGGGGGTATGGCTACACCTTC.